A selection of T cell receptor beta chains follows, all from one sample in a study of T-cell reconstitution after alpha-beta-depleted transplantation in children. MiXCR, applied by TCRdb to the PCR reads, yields one record per CDR3 protein. The data contain approximately 220,000 distinct CDR3 sequences, under 20% of them singletons. The sample here was PBMCs, mostly from graft donor cells, taken 360 days after TCRalphabeta/CD19-depleted stem cell transplant. These receptors originate from a male patient aged 2 to 9 who had a stem cell transplant for acute lymphoblastic leukemia, so the T cells may come from the graft donor. The CDR3 runs from the conserved cysteine through the conserved F or W. Fields, in order: V gene, D gene, clone size, J gene, CDR3 DNA, CDR3 protein. A D gene is named only where the DNA matches it firmly. Rows may omit the clone size; those that give it use once, few, many or a size class.

v_gene: TRBV3-1
d_gene: TRBD1
abundance: -
j_gene: TRBJ1-3
CDR3nt: TGTGCCAGCAGCCCCTACAGGGGGGGGCCCTCTGGAAACACCATATATTTT
CDR3aa: CASSPYRGGPSGNTIYF

v_gene: TRBV12-3/TRBV12-4
d_gene: TRBD1
abundance: -
j_gene: TRBJ2-7
CDR3nt: TGTGCCAGCAGTCCCCAAAGGACAGGAGTCTACGAGCAGTACTTC
CDR3aa: CASSPQRTGVYEQYF

v_gene: TRBV29-1
d_gene: -
abundance: few
j_gene: TRBJ2-3
CDR3nt: TGCAGCGTGTACGGGCCCACAGATACGCAGTATTTT
CDR3aa: CSVYGPTDTQYF

v_gene: TRBV2
d_gene: -
abundance: -
j_gene: TRBJ1-4
CDR3nt: TGTGCCAGCAGGGGTATGGTGGCTAATGAAAAACTGTTTTTT
CDR3aa: CASRGMVANEKLFF

v_gene: TRBV12-3/TRBV12-4
d_gene: -
abundance: few
j_gene: TRBJ2-7
CDR3nt: TGTGCCAGCAGTTTGGGTCGGGCCCCGATCATCTACGAGCAGTACTTC
CDR3aa: CASSLGRAPIIYEQYF

v_gene: TRBV27
d_gene: -
abundance: few
j_gene: TRBJ1-1
CDR3nt: TGTGCCAGCAGTTTATTCACTGGGGCTGAAGCTTTCTTT
CDR3aa: CASSLFTGAEAFF

v_gene: TRBV6-4
d_gene: -
abundance: -
j_gene: TRBJ1-5
CDR3nt: TGTGCCAGCAGTGACTCGACCGAGGAGCCCCAGCATTTT
CDR3aa: CASSDSTEEPQHF

v_gene: TRBV5-1
d_gene: -
abundance: -
j_gene: TRBJ2-1
CDR3nt: TGCGCCAGCAGCTTGAACTTTTACGCCGGCAGCCGCTCCTACAATGAGCAGTTCTTC
CDR3aa: CASSLNFYAGSRSYNEQFF

v_gene: TRBV5-5
d_gene: -
abundance: -
j_gene: TRBJ2-7
CDR3nt: TGTGCCAGCAGCTTGGTCACGCACAGTCTCTACGAGCAGTACTTC
CDR3aa: CASSLVTHSLYEQYF

v_gene: TRBV28
d_gene: TRBD1
abundance: few
j_gene: TRBJ1-2
CDR3nt: TGTGCCACCGCCGGGACAGATAACTATGGCTACACCTTC
CDR3aa: CATAGTDNYGYTF

v_gene: TRBV10-3
d_gene: TRBD1
abundance: few
j_gene: TRBJ2-2
CDR3nt: TGTGCCATCAGTGGTTGGACAGGGATGAACACCGGGGAGCTGTTTTTT
CDR3aa: CAISGWTGMNTGELFF

v_gene: TRBV20-1
d_gene: TRBD2
abundance: -
j_gene: TRBJ2-7
CDR3nt: TGCAGTGCTAGGGGGCTAGCGGGGGTATACGAGCAGTACTTC
CDR3aa: CSARGLAGVYEQYF

v_gene: TRBV9
d_gene: -
abundance: -
j_gene: TRBJ2-5
CDR3nt: TGTGCCAGCAGCGCCCGGGCCACCCTGGGGGAGACCCAGTACTTC
CDR3aa: CASSARATLGETQYF

v_gene: TRBV12-3/TRBV12-4
d_gene: TRBD1
abundance: few
j_gene: TRBJ2-7
CDR3nt: TGTGCCAGCACCTTCCGAGGCGCAGGGGGCAGGTACGAGCAGTACTTC
CDR3aa: CASTFRGAGGRYEQYF

v_gene: TRBV5-1
d_gene: TRBD1
abundance: many
j_gene: TRBJ2-1
CDR3nt: TGCGCCAGCAGCTGGCAGGGACAGGGGGCCCTGAGCTCCTACAATGAGCAGTTCTTC
CDR3aa: CASSWQGQGALSSYNEQFF

v_gene: TRBV4-2
d_gene: -
abundance: few
j_gene: TRBJ1-5
CDR3nt: TGTGCCAGCAGCCAAACTGTCTCAGGGGATAAGGATCAGCCCCAGCATTTT
CDR3aa: CASSQTVSGDKDQPQHF

v_gene: TRBV5-1
d_gene: -
abundance: -
j_gene: TRBJ2-2
CDR3nt: TGCGCCAGCAGCTTGGCCACTTTCGCGAACACCGGGGAGCTGTTTTTT
CDR3aa: CASSLATFANTGELFF

v_gene: TRBV15
d_gene: -
abundance: -
j_gene: TRBJ1-1
CDR3nt: TGTGCCACCAGCAGAGATCCCCCAGGGCTCATGAACACTGAAGCTTTCTTT
CDR3aa: CATSRDPPGLMNTEAFF